These 5 T cell receptor beta chains came from one sample sequenced in a study of blood T cell repertoires in COVID-19. Profiling relied on immunoSEQ multiplex PCR, and the TCRdb table lists in-frame clones only, not all of them. The profile shows approximately 68,000 clones, approximately 91% of them singletons. The sequencing sample was made of peripheral blood. The receptors were sampled from a man between 65 and 85 years old with active or convalescent COVID-19.

The V gene is TRBV15, the J gene TRBJ2-1; TRBD2 is a possible D gene (5 bases). This CDR3 contains 16 residues. The germline gives CDR1 LNHNV, CDR2 YYDKDF (reference sequence). With 3 bases removed from V and 3 bases from J, the gap between germline ends came to 15 bases. The DNA for the CDR3 is TGTGCCACCAGCAGGTACCGGGAAAGCCGCTACAATGAGCAGTTCTTC. Residues: CATSRYRESRYNEQFF.

The chain links TRBV19 to TRBJ1-4; no reliable D call. The CDR3 runs to 14 residues. V lost 5 bases and J lost 4, with 11 bases in between. From germline, CDR1 is LNHDA and CDR2 SQIVND (reference sequence). The CDR3 region has the DNA TGTGCCAGTAGTGCTCGGGATTTTAATGAAAAACTGTTTTTT. Translation: CASSARDFNEKLFF.

The chain joins TRBV28 to TRBJ2-2; D is unclear. The germline CDR1 and CDR2 sequences are MDHEN and SYDVKM. V shed 2 bases and J shed 6 bases, with 13 bases lying between them. The CDR3 length is 15 residues. The CDR3 region has the DNA TGTGCCAGCAGTTTACTATCCGCCTCATCCGGGGAGCTGTTTTTT. As protein: CASSLLSASSGELFF.

The chain combines TRBV27 with TRBJ1-1, with D possibly being TRBD1 (5 bases). The germline V gene encodes CDR1 MNHEY and CDR2 SMNVEV (reference sequence). Trimming stripped 6 bases from V and 11 bases from J, with 19 bases between. This CDR3 comprises 13 residues. CDR3 sequence: CASSTRQGLGAFF. The DNA of the CDR3 is TGTGCCAGCAGCACCCGCCAGGGCCTTGGGGCTTTCTTT.

V gene TRBV3-1 (or the pseudogene TRBV3-2) combines with J gene TRBJ2-1; 15 nucleotides agree with TRBD2. The CDR3 runs to 17 residues. CDR1 and CDR2 (germline): LGHDT, YNNKEL (reference sequence). V dropped 4 bases and J dropped 7; count of bases not matched to a gene: 8. The CDR3 reads CASSLGLAGGRKNEQFF. The CDR3 DNA follows: TGTGCCAGCAGCCTAGGACTAGCGGGGGGGCGGAAAAATGAGCAGTTCTTC.